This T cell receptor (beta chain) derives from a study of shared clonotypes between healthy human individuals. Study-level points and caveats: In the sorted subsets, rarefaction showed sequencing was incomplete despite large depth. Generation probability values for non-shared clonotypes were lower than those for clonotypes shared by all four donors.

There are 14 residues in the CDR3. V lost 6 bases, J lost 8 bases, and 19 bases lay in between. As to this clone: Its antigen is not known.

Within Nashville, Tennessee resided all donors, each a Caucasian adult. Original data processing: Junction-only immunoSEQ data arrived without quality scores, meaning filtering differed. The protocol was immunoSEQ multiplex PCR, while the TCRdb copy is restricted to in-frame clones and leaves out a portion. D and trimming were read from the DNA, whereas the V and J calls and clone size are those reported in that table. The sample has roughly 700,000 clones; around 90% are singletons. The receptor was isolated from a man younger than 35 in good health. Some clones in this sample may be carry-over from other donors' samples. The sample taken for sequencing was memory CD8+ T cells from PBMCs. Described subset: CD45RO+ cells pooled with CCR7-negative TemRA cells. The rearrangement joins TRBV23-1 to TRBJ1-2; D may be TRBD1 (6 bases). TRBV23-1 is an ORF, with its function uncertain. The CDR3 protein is CASRPQQGEIGYTF. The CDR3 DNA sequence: TGCGCCAGCAGACCACAACAGGGTGAGATCGGCTACACCTTC.